The 27 T cell receptor beta chains given below trace back to one sample, sequenced in a study of Ad26.COV2.S vaccination and SARS-CoV-2 variants. Treatment given: roughly 18 received Ad26.COV2.S at low or high dose, single or two shots; a few received placebo; per-sample allocation not given. Samples were taken on day 63 after the first vaccine or placebo injection. Libraries were prepared by immunoSEQ multiplex PCR; TCRdb keeps only in-frame clonotypes and omits some of them. The sample lists roughly 420,000 clones, about 88% occurring once. The sequences come from peripheral blood, collected in a trial of Ad26.COV2.S vaccine versus placebo. These receptors were collected from a person between 18 and 65 years old who received the Ad26.COV2.S COVID-19 vaccine or a placebo.

The rearrangement uses TRBV5-6 and TRBJ2-3; D possibly corresponds to TRBD2 (5 bases). Trimming stripped 1 base from V and 3 bases from J, with 6 bases between. The CDR3 length is 13 residues. Germline assignment: CDR1 SGHDT and CDR2 YYEEEE. CDR3 sequence (DNA): TGTGCCAGCAGCTTGTCGGGGACAGATACGCAGTATTTT. This encodes CASSLSGTDTQYF.

J is TRBJ2-7 and V is TRBV10-3; D gene unclear. The germline V gene has CDR1 ENHRY and CDR2 SYGVKD. Trimming stripped 3 bases from V and 7 bases from J, with 22 bases between. The CDR3 totals 16 residues. The CDR3 loop reads CAISDPGRSNAWEQYV. The CDR3 DNA reads as TGTGCCATCAGTGATCCTGGACGCTCTAACGCTTGGGAGCAGTACGTC.

The chain is built from TRBV4-1 and TRBJ1-1, with 8 bases matching TRBD1. Germline CDR1 reads MGHRA; CDR2 reads YSYEKL. The CDR3 length is 18 residues. V trimming: 5 bases; J trimming: 2 bases; junction bases outside the gene matches: 16. The CDR3 sequence is CASSTTDRGKALNTEAFF. DNA of the CDR3: TGCGCCAGCAGCACTACAGACAGGGGTAAGGCCCTAAACACTGAAGCTTTCTTT.

This chain links TRBV28 with TRBJ1-1; D may be TRBD1 (6 bases). The V gene lost 6 bases and the J gene lost 6 bases, with 17 bases spanning the gap. The CDR3 totals 14 residues. CDR1 and CDR2 (germline): MDHEN, SYDVKM. CDR3: CASSPPGQYAEAFF. CDR3 bases: TGTGCCAGCAGCCCACCGGGACAATACGCTGAAGCTTTCTTT.

V and J are TRBV5-6 and TRBJ2-7; D might be TRBD1 (6 bases). Germline loops: CDR1 SGHDT, CDR2 YYEEEE. V was clipped by 0 bases and J by 6 bases, with 16 bases between them. The CDR3 has 15 residues. As DNA, the CDR3 is TGTGCCAGCAGCTTGGCCGGGACAAAGGCTATCGAGCAGTACTTC. Encoded protein: CASSLAGTKAIEQYF.

This clone occurred a few times. The rearrangement joins TRBV6-5 to TRBJ2-7; possible D gene TRBD2, 5 bases. Per the germline V gene, CDR1 is MNHEY and CDR2 is SVGAGI. The CDR3 is made up of 13 amino acids. V dropped 6 bases and J dropped 7 bases, with 16 bases sitting between them. The CDR3 DNA reads as TGTGCCAGCAGCCCGACGGGCCGGAGGGAGCAGTACTTC. Amino acid sequence: CASSPTGRREQYF.

V gene TRBV30 combines with J gene TRBJ1-1, with D tentatively TRBD1 (6 bases). V dropped 0 bases and J dropped 1 base, with 15 bases sitting between them. The CDR3 is 16 amino acids. Germline V gives CDR1 GTSNPN, CDR2 SVGIG (reference sequence). The CDR3 coding sequence is TGTGCCTGGAGTGTGTTTCTGAGGGGGGGGAACACTGAAGCTTTCTTT. Its protein is CAWSVFLRGGNTEAFF.

Concerning this clone: This same CDR3 is encoded by further DNA sequences in the sample. In nucleotides, the CDR3 is TGTGCCAGCAGCCTGGGGGGGACCGTTTACAATGAGCAGTTCTTC. This sequence encodes CASSLGGTVYNEQFF. The chain employs TRBV11-1 and TRBJ2-1; TRBD2 matches at 7 bases. Germline lookup yields CDR1 SGHAT and CDR2 FQDESV (reference sequence). V shed 5 bases, J shed 4 bases, and the junction held 8 bases outside the gene matches. CDR3 size: 15 residues.

This clone occurred once. The CDR3 DNA reads TGCGCCAGCAGCGTACAGGGAGGGATTTATAATTCACCCCTCCACTTT. It encodes CASSVQGGIYNSPLHF. The V and J genes are TRBV5-1 and TRBJ1-6; D is possibly TRBD1 (6 bases). With 4 bases removed from V and 4 bases from J, the gap between germline ends came to 15 bases. Germline V gene data show CDR1 as SGHRS and CDR2 as YFSETQ. This CDR3 contains 16 residues.

The rearrangement uses TRBV7-8 and TRBJ1-5; D is perhaps TRBD1 (6 bases). Germline CDR1 and CDR2: SGHVS and FQNEAQ. Trimming removed 10 bases at V and 6 bases at J, with 19 bases between. The CDR3 spans 14 residues. The CDR3 coding sequence is TGTGCCACCTCCCGGACAGTCTTGTCTCAGCCCCAGCATTTT. Protein product: CATSRTVLSQPQHF. Combining the CDR3 with reference TRBV7-8 and TRBJ1-5 gives the whole variable domain GAGVSQSPRYKVAKRGQDVALRCDPISGHVSLFWYQQALGQGPEFLTYFQNEAQLDKSGLPSDRFFAERPEGSVSTLKIQRTQQEDSAVYLCATSRTVLSQPQHFGDGTRLSIL.

The V and J genes are TRBV24-1 and TRBJ2-3; D ambiguous. CDR3 length: 13 amino acids. CDR1 and CDR2 from the germline V gene are KGHDR and SFDVKD. V lost 4 bases, J lost 6 bases, and 10 bases lay in between. Here the CDR3 reads CATSDPLPDTQYF. Here the CDR3 DNA reads TGTGCCACCAGTGACCCCCTCCCGGATACGCAGTATTTT.

The chain carries TRBV4-3 and TRBJ2-3, with 12 bases that match TRBD2. CDR3 length equals 15 residues. Germline loops: CDR1 LGHNA, CDR2 YSLEER. V trimming: 4 bases; J trimming: 2 bases; junction bases outside the gene matches: 1. This CDR3 is CASSRTSGTTDTQYF. Here the CDR3 DNA reads TGCGCCAGCAGCCGGACTAGCGGGACCACAGATACGCAGTATTTT.

The J gene is TRBJ2-3, the V gene TRBV27; 11 positions match TRBD2. The J segment lost 2 bases and the V segment lost 2 bases, leaving 9 bases of the junction unmatched. Germline V gives CDR1 MNHEY, CDR2 SMNVEV (reference sequence). This CDR3 has 18 residues. CDR3 loop: CASSLKPGLAGTTDTQYF. CDR3 coding DNA: TGTGCCAGCAGTTTAAAGCCAGGACTAGCGGGCACCACAGATACGCAGTATTTT.

The chain combines TRBV19 with TRBJ2-7, with 9 bases aligning to TRBD1. CDR1 is LNHDA, CDR2 SQIVND, per germline (reference sequence). The CDR3 has 14 residues. V lost 11 bases, J lost 2 bases, and 10 bases stayed unmatched. The CDR3 reads CASRFRTGAYEQYF. The CDR3 DNA is TGTGCCTCACGCTTTCGGACAGGGGCCTACGAGCAGTACTTC.

This rearrangement joins TRBV2 to TRBJ1-5, with 7 bases identical to TRBD1. CDR1 and CDR2 from the germline V gene are SNHLY and FYNNEI. The CDR3 extends over 14 amino acids. V was clipped by 8 bases and J by 0 bases; unmatched bases: 4. The CDR3 DNA follows: TGTGCCAGCCGCGGGACAGCTAGCAATCAGCCCCAGCATTTT. This gives the protein CASRGTASNQPQHF.

This clone was recorded once. The chain carries TRBV10-3 and TRBJ1-1; D is perhaps TRBD1 (5 bases). Per germline, CDR1 ENHRY and CDR2 SYGVKD. The CDR3 length is 15 residues. V was trimmed by 3 bases and J by 4 bases, leaving 15 bases between them. The CDR3 reads CAISDPGDWGTEAFF. CDR3 DNA sequence: TGTGCCATCAGTGATCCGGGGGACTGGGGCACTGAAGCTTTCTTT.

The chain is built from TRBV3-1 (or the pseudogene TRBV3-2) and TRBJ1-2; 7 bases match TRBD1. The germline V gene encodes CDR1 LGHDT and CDR2 YNNKEL (reference sequence). The CDR3 spans 15 residues. The ends lost 4 bases at V and 4 bases at J; junction bases unmatched: 9. The CDR3 DNA reads as TGTGCCAGCAGCCGACTCGACAGGGCGGGCTATGGCTACACCTTC. As protein: CASSRLDRAGYGYTF.

This clone has more than one count but fewer than ten. V and J are TRBV4-3 and TRBJ1-2; no definite D call. V gave up 2 bases and J gave up 3 bases, with 13 bases separating them. From germline, CDR1 is LGHNA and CDR2 YSLEER. CDR3 length: 15 amino acids. CDR3 sequence (DNA): TGCGCCAGCAGCCAATTCCCCTACAGCCACTATGGCTACACCTTC. Its protein is CASSQFPYSHYGYTF.

The rearrangement joins TRBV7-8 to TRBJ2-1; TRBD2 aligns across 7 bases. Germline CDR1 and CDR2: SGHVS and FQNEAQ. The V and J ends lost 5 bases and 0 bases, in that order; junction bases with no gene match: 7. The CDR3 is 16 amino acids. The CDR3 sequence is CASSIISGISYNEQFF. CDR3 DNA sequence: TGTGCCAGCAGCATAATCAGCGGGATCTCCTACAATGAGCAGTTCTTC. Full variable domain (rest looked up from reference TRBV7-8 and TRBJ2-1): GAGVSQSPRYKVAKRGQDVALRCDPISGHVSLFWYQQALGQGPEFLTYFQNEAQLDKSGLPSDRFFAERPEGSVSTLKIQRTQQEDSAVYLCASSIISGISYNEQFFGPGTRLTVL.

The chain uses TRBV3-1 (or the pseudogene TRBV3-2) and TRBJ2-2; no firm D call. This CDR3 is 15 amino acids long. Trimming took 0 bases from V and 4 from J, leaving 9 bases between them. Germline V gene data show CDR1 as LGHDT and CDR2 as YNNKEL (reference sequence). The DNA for the CDR3 is TGTGCCAGCAGCCAAGATATGGGCTCCACCGGGGAGCTGTTTTTT. Its translation: CASSQDMGSTGELFF.

In this sample, this clone turned up once. V usage is TRBV9 and J usage is TRBJ2-5; TRBD2 matches at 10 bases. V lost 4 bases and J lost 0; bases outside the gene matches: 12. This CDR3 contains 18 residues. The germline gives CDR1 SGDLS, CDR2 YYNGEE. CDR3 nucleotides: TGTGCCAGCAGCCGATCCATAGCGGGAGGCCCCTACCAAGAGACCCAGTACTTC. It yields the protein CASSRSIAGGPYQETQYF.

V gene TRBV5-1 combines with J gene TRBJ2-7; 9 positions agree with TRBD1. The V gene's germline CDR1 is SGHRS and CDR2 YFSETQ. The V segment lost 0 bases and the J segment 5 bases; nucleotides outside the gene matches: 6. The CDR3 length is 15 residues. CDR3 amino acids: CASSLVNTGGNEQYF. CDR3 sequence (DNA): TGCGCCAGCAGCTTGGTGAACACAGGGGGCAACGAGCAGTACTTC.

The chain uses TRBV15 and TRBJ2-2, with 7 bases lining up with TRBD2. The V gene end was trimmed by 0 bases and the J gene end by 8 bases; junction bases not matched to a gene: 6. Germline CDR1 LNHNV, CDR2 YYDKDF (reference sequence). The CDR3 extends over 15 amino acids. The CDR3 region has the DNA TGTGCCACCAGCAGAGAGGGCGGGAGTAGGGGGGAGCTGTTTTTT. It translates to CATSREGGSRGELFF.

The chain is built from TRBV5-8 and TRBJ1-1, with 7 bases matching TRBD1. The CDR3 contains 14 residues. Germline-derived CDR1 and CDR2 are SGHTS and YDEGEE. V lost 3 bases, J lost 10 bases, and 12 bases stayed unmatched. In nucleotides, the CDR3 is TGTGCCAGCAGCTACCCCGACAGGGTCTATGGAGCTTTCTTT. Encoded protein: CASSYPDRVYGAFF.

CDR3 nucleotide sequence: TGTGCCAGTACCCCCGGTTGGGCAGGGAGCTACTATGGCTACACCTTC. Its protein product is CASTPGWAGSYYGYTF. The chain has TRBV19 and TRBJ1-2; D perhaps matches TRBD1 (5 bases). V was clipped by 7 bases and J by 3 bases, with 21 bases between them. The germline CDR1 and CDR2 sequences are LNHDA and SQIVND (reference sequence). The CDR3 is made up of 16 amino acids.

This clone came up a few times. The chain is built from TRBV7-2 and TRBJ2-7, with TRBD1 identical over 7 bases. Germline CDR1 and CDR2: SGHTA and FQGNSA. The CDR3 length is 14 residues. J lost 5 bases, V lost 2 bases, and 6 bases had no gene match. The CDR3 protein is CASSLIGTVNEQYF. DNA for the CDR3: TGTGCCAGCAGCTTAATTGGGACAGTTAACGAGCAGTACTTC.

The rearrangement joins TRBV7-9 to TRBJ1-2; tentative D call: TRBD1 (5 bases). The CDR3 length is 13 residues. CDR1 SEHNR and CDR2 FQNEAQ come from the germline V gene (reference sequence). Trimming removed 5 bases at V and 4 bases at J, with 11 bases between. CDR3: CASSRQQGYGYTF. DNA for the CDR3: TGTGCCAGCAGCAGACAGCAAGGCTATGGCTACACCTTC.